One sample yielded the 29 T cell receptor beta chains listed below, sequenced in a study of CD8+ T cells in alopecia areata. As the sequencing template, cDNA was produced by extracting RNA and reverse transcribing it. TCRdb's copy holds only in-frame clones and misses some; the assay was immunoSEQ multiplex PCR. The sample records 35,000 or so clones, 45% to 70% being singletons. Sorting of CD4+ cells into CD25+CD127- cells was carried out for roughly five patients. Sequenced material: CD4+ Tregs sorted from blood. These receptors were obtained from a human donor with alopecia areata.

The chain is built from TRBV20-1 and TRBJ1-2; D not certain. The CDR3 totals 11 residues. Germline V lookup: CDR1 DFQATT, CDR2 SNEGSKA (reference sequence). Between the trimmed V and J ends, which lost 6 bases and 8 bases, there was a span of 13 bases. The CDR3 region is CSAQAGYGYTF. CDR3 sequence (DNA): TGCAGTGCCCAGGCGGGCTACGGCTACACCTTC.

V gene TRBV6-1 combines with J gene TRBJ1-2; 8 bases map to TRBD1. This CDR3 spans 15 amino acids. The germline CDR1 and CDR2 sequences are MNHNS and SASEGT. The V gene end was trimmed by 2 bases and the J gene end by 3 bases; junction bases not matched to a gene: 5. The CDR3 protein is CASSEMGQAHYGYTF. In DNA form, the CDR3 reads TGTGCCAGCAGTGAAATGGGACAGGCTCACTATGGCTACACCTTC.

A single count supports this clone. The chain uses TRBV5-1 and TRBJ1-3; no reliable D call. The CDR3 is made up of 16 amino acids. V was pared by 0 bases and J by 0 bases, with 10 bases between. The germline gives CDR1 SGHRS, CDR2 YFSETQ. The CDR3 protein is CASSLAWPFSGNTIYF. CDR3 nucleotide sequence: TGCGCCAGCAGCTTGGCCTGGCCATTCTCTGGAAACACCATATATTTT.

This chain uses TRBV5-6 with TRBJ1-4, with 7 bases identical to TRBD1. After removal of 2 bases from V and 8 bases from J, the junction contained 6 bases not matched to a gene. This CDR3 has 14 residues. From germline, CDR1 is SGHDT and CDR2 YYEEEE. Here the CDR3 DNA reads TGTGCCAGCAGCTTCAGGGGGTCATGGGAAAAACTGTTTTTT. Its translation: CASSFRGSWEKLFF.

The chain carries TRBV2 and TRBJ2-1, with 8 bases identical to TRBD1. The CDR3 runs to 14 residues. Germline V CDR1 and CDR2: SNHLY, FYNNEI. Unmatched junction bases numbered 12, after V lost 11 bases and J lost 6 bases. CDR3 nucleotides: TGTGCCTGCGGTCGACAGGGGAAAGGCAATGAGCAGTTCTTC. Its translation is CACGRQGKGNEQFF. The full variable domain, with the rest looked up from reference TRBV2 and TRBJ2-1, is EPEVTQTPSHQVTQMGQEVILRCVPISNHLYFYWYRQILGQKVEFLVSFYNNEISEKSEIFDDQFSVERPDGSNFTLKIRSTKLEDSAMYFCACGRQGKGNEQFFGPGTRLTVL.

The chain combines TRBV5-1 with TRBJ1-1; TRBD1 might be the D (6 bases). The V gene's germline CDR1 is SGHRS and CDR2 YFSETQ. CDR3 length: 14 amino acids. V was shortened by 2 bases and J by 7 bases, with 15 bases between the two germline ends. CDR3 region: CASSLSTGSLEAFF. The CDR3 nucleotides are TGCGCCAGCAGCTTATCAACAGGGTCCCTTGAAGCTTTCTTT. The full variable domain, with the rest looked up from reference TRBV5-1 and TRBJ1-1, is KAGVTQTPRYLIKTRGQQVTLSCSPISGHRSVSWYQQTPGQGLQFLFEYFSETQRNKGNFPGRFSGRQFSNSRSEMNVSTLELGDSALYLCASSLSTGSLEAFFGQGTRLTVV.

This clone has just one count. The chain has TRBV7-8 and TRBJ2-3; weak D call: TRBD2 (5 bases). Trimming cost V 4 bases and J 0 bases, with 20 bases left between them. The CDR3 covers 18 residues. Germline CDR1 reads SGHVS; CDR2 reads FQNEAQ. The CDR3: CASSWRRPALTSTDTQYF. The CDR3 DNA is TGTGCCAGCAGCTGGAGGAGACCCGCCTTAACAAGCACAGATACGCAGTATTTT. Full variable domain (outside the CDR3, taken from reference TRBV7-8 and TRBJ2-3): GAGVSQSPRYKVAKRGQDVALRCDPISGHVSLFWYQQALGQGPEFLTYFQNEAQLDKSGLPSDRFFAERPEGSVSTLKIQRTQQEDSAVYLCASSWRRPALTSTDTQYFGPGTRLTVL.

The rearrangement uses TRBV5-1 and TRBJ2-2; the D call may be TRBD1 or TRBD2 (5 bases each). Germline CDR1 reads SGHRS; CDR2 reads YFSETQ. The V end lost 4 bases, the J end lost 6 bases, and 10 bases lay between the germline ends. CDR3 length: 13 amino acids. Here the CDR3 reads CASSKGTPGELFF. For the CDR3, the DNA is TGCGCCAGCAGCAAAGGGACCCCCGGGGAGCTGTTTTTT.

In this sample, this clone turned up a few times. The chain recombines TRBV5-1 with TRBJ1-1; D uncertain. The germline V gene encodes CDR1 SGHRS and CDR2 YFSETQ. The V end was cut by 4 bases, the J end by 2 bases, with 9 bases between. The CDR3 consists of 13 residues. CDR3: CASSRTENTEAFF. For the CDR3, the DNA is TGCGCCAGCAGCAGGACTGAAAACACTGAAGCTTTCTTT.

The V call is TRBV27, the J call TRBJ1-5, with 7 nucleotides matching TRBD1. This CDR3 has 17 amino acids. Trimming took 3 bases from V and 2 from J; bases not matched to a gene: 10. Germline V gene lookup returns CDR1 MNHEY and CDR2 SMNVEV (reference sequence). CDR3 DNA: TGTGCCAGCAGTTTCTTACCTACAGGGGAGGGCAATCAGCCCCAGCATTTT. The encoded protein is CASSFLPTGEGNQPQHF.

This clone was seen just once. The chain combines TRBV9 with TRBJ2-1, with D uncertain. CDR1 SGDLS and CDR2 YYNGEE come from the germline V gene. The V and J ends lost 3 bases and 5 bases respectively, with 15 bases between them. The CDR3 has 15 amino acids. The CDR3 coding sequence is TGTGCCAGCAGCGCGCTGGGGTCTAGTAACAATGAGCAGTTCTTC. Translated, it gives CASSALGSSNNEQFF.

On this clone itself: Relative to the germline gene, one junction end is altered; a read error may explain this. The rearrangement links TRBV7-9 to TRBJ1-2; possibly TRBD1 for D (6 bases). CDR3 size: 12 residues. The V gene's germline CDR1 is SEHNR and CDR2 FQNEAQ (reference sequence). The CDR3 loop is CASSLATGNGVF. The DNA for the CDR3 is TGTGCCAGCAGCTTAGCAACAGGGAATGGTGTCTTC.

V gene TRBV11-2 combines with J gene TRBJ2-3; 8 positions agree with TRBD2. After removal of 6 bases from V and 2 bases from J, the junction contained 13 bases not matched to a gene. The length of the CDR3 is 17 residues. Germline CDR1 is SGHAT and CDR2 is FQNNGV. CDR3 in DNA: TGTGCCAGCAGACCCACGAGGGGCGGGGGGTACACAGATACGCAGTATTTT. It translates to CASRPTRGGGYTDTQYF.

V and J are TRBV29-1 and TRBJ1-1; D unclear. CDR3 length: 12 amino acids. The V gene's germline CDR1 is SQVTM and CDR2 ANQGSEA. V shed 4 bases and J shed 4 bases, with 10 bases lying between them. The CDR3 loop is CSVVWVATEAFF. DNA for the CDR3: TGCAGCGTTGTCTGGGTGGCCACTGAAGCTTTCTTT.

This clone came up a few times. V is TRBV28 and J is TRBJ2-7; D uncertain. The CDR3 runs to 14 residues. The germline V gene has CDR1 MDHEN and CDR2 SYDVKM. V was pared by 4 bases and J by 1 base, with 11 bases between. The CDR3: CASSSGGGSYEQYF. CDR3 DNA sequence: TGTGCCAGCAGTTCCGGTGGTGGGTCCTACGAGCAGTACTTC. The full variable domain, completed using reference TRBV28 and TRBJ2-7, is DVKVTQSSRYLVKRTGEKVFLECVQDMDHENMFWYRQDPGLGLRLIYFSYDVKMKEKGDIPEGYSVSREKKERFSLILESASTNQTSMYLCASSSGGGSYEQYFGPGTRLTVT.

This clone was found once. This chain joins TRBV29-1 and TRBJ2-5; D gene unclear. The CDR3 spans 11 residues. V was clipped by 7 bases and J by 7 bases, with 13 bases between them. Germline CDR1 and CDR2: SQVTM and ANQGSEA. Here the CDR3 DNA reads TGCAGCGGACAAATGGCGAGGACCCAGTACTTC. It codes for CSGQMARTQYF.

A few counts support this clone. This chain links TRBV7-9 with TRBJ2-5; D not certain. V lost 1 base and J 4 bases, leaving 7 bases between the germline ends. CDR1 is SEHNR and CDR2 is FQNEAQ in the germline V gene (reference sequence). The CDR3 extends over 13 amino acids. Here the CDR3 reads CASSLVATETQYF. CDR3 nucleotide sequence: TGTGCCAGCAGCTTAGTGGCCACAGAGACCCAGTACTTC.

The DNA of the CDR3 is TGTGCCAGCAGAGCAGACAGGGGGCCGCACGAGCAGTACTTC. It translates to CASRADRGPHEQYF. This chain uses TRBV7-2 with TRBJ2-7, with TRBD1 identical over 10 bases. The CDR3 runs 14 residues. V shed 6 bases and J 5 bases; nucleotides not matched to a gene: 7. CDR1 is SGHTA and CDR2 is FQGNSA in the germline V gene.

CDR3 in amino acids: CASREAGGKNEQFF. As DNA, the CDR3 is TGTGCCAGCAGGGAAGCGGGAGGAAAGAATGAGCAGTTCTTC. The V and J genes are TRBV28 and TRBJ2-1; 9 bases are a match to TRBD2. The J segment lost 7 bases and the V segment lost 6 bases, leaving 7 bases of the junction unmatched. The CDR3 has 14 amino acids. Germline CDR1 MDHEN, CDR2 SYDVKM.

The chain employs TRBV18 and TRBJ2-2; TRBD2 matches at 7 bases. Trimming at V came to 3 bases and at J to 7 bases, leaving 14 bases not matched to a gene. The V gene's germline CDR1 is KGHSH and CDR2 LQKENI. This CDR3 is 17 amino acids long. Here the CDR3 DNA reads TGTGCCAGCTCACCGAGCGGGACTCGTCGAGGTGGCGGGGAGCTGTTTTTT. Translated: CASSPSGTRRGGGELFF.

V is TRBV9 and J is TRBJ2-2, with TRBD2 as a possible D gene (6 bases). The CDR3 runs 15 residues. Trimming left V 3 bases short and J 1 base short, with 10 bases between. Germline V gene sequence: CDR1 SGDLS, CDR2 YYNGEE. In DNA form, the CDR3 reads TGTGCCAGCAGCGCCGGGACTTTGAACACCGGGGAGCTGTTTTTT. This gives the protein CASSAGTLNTGELFF.

This clone was picked up one time. The chain carries TRBV18 and TRBJ2-7, with 8 positions matching TRBD1. The length of the CDR3 is 14 residues. Germline V gives CDR1 KGHSH, CDR2 LQKENI. V trimming: 3 bases; J trimming: 7 bases; junction bases outside the gene matches: 8. CDR3 coding DNA: TGTGCCAGCTCACCGGACAGGGTTCCGGGAGAGCAGTACTTC. It encodes CASSPDRVPGEQYF.

The genes are TRBV18 and TRBJ2-3; 9 bases map to TRBD2. This CDR3 is 15 amino acids long. The V segment lost 3 bases and the J segment 6 bases; nucleotides outside the gene matches: 7. The germline V gene has CDR1 KGHSH and CDR2 LQKENI. The CDR3 here is CASSPAGGPGDTQYF. The CDR3 DNA follows: TGTGCCAGCTCACCTGCGGGAGGGCCCGGGGATACGCAGTATTTT.

This rearrangement joins TRBV7-2 to TRBJ1-1, with D uncertain. This CDR3 has 12 residues. Between the trimmed V and J ends, which lost 5 bases and 8 bases, there was a span of 12 bases. From germline, CDR1 is SGHTA and CDR2 FQGNSA. CDR3 in DNA: TGTGCCAGCAGCCAGACATGGACCGAAGCTTTCTTT. This encodes CASSQTWTEAFF.

J is TRBJ2-1 and V is TRBV27, with a possible D match to TRBD2 (5 bases). Germline V gives CDR1 MNHEY, CDR2 SMNVEV (reference sequence). The CDR3 runs to 17 residues. Between the trimmed V and J ends, which lost 5 bases and 0 bases, there was a span of 17 bases. The CDR3 sequence is CASSPSLWTASYNEQFF. The CDR3 DNA is TGTGCCAGCAGTCCCTCTTTATGGACTGCCTCCTACAATGAGCAGTTCTTC.

The CDR3 loop reads CATSRGFGETQYF. As DNA, the CDR3 is TGTGCCACCAGCAGAGGCTTTGGGGAGACCCAGTACTTC. The rearrangement joins TRBV15 to TRBJ2-5; no definite D call. Trimming pared 1 base from V and 5 bases from J, leaving 8 bases between. Per the germline V gene, CDR1 is LNHNV and CDR2 is YYDKDF (reference sequence). The CDR3 runs 13 residues.

By frequency in the sample, this clone is medium-sized. V usage is TRBV7-2 and J usage is TRBJ2-5, with TRBD1 matching 9 bases. V lost 2 bases to trimming and J lost 4 bases; unmatched junction nucleotides: 8. Germline V lookup: CDR1 SGHTA, CDR2 FQGNSA. The CDR3 runs to 16 residues. DNA for the CDR3: TGTGCCAGCAGCTTATTCCGGGACAGGGAAGGAGAGACCCAGTACTTC. The encoded protein is CASSLFRDREGETQYF.

This chain connects TRBV5-5 to TRBJ2-7, with 7 bases aligning to TRBD2. The CDR3 covers 14 residues. Germline V CDR1 and CDR2: SGHKS, YYEKEE (reference sequence). Trimming took 0 bases from V and 5 from J; bases not matched to a gene: 5. CDR3 loop: CASSLAAGRDEQYF. The CDR3 DNA follows: TGTGCCAGCAGCTTGGCGGCAGGGAGGGACGAGCAGTACTTC.

In this sample, this clone turned up once. The rearrangement uses TRBV4-1 and TRBJ2-1; D may be TRBD2 (6 bases). Trimming took off 4 bases at V and 0 bases at J, with 10 bases between the two ends. This CDR3 spans 15 amino acids. CDR1 and CDR2 from the germline V gene are MGHRA and YSYEKL. This CDR3 reads CASSPRDFSYNEQFF. The CDR3 DNA follows: TGCGCCAGCAGCCCTCGGGACTTCTCCTACAATGAGCAGTTCTTC.